The 30 T cell receptor beta chains listed next were all sequenced from one sample in a study of cytomegalovirus exposure and HLA in healthy donors. PCR primers comprised 60 Vbeta and 13 Jbeta primers. Using immunoSEQ multiplex PCR, the repertoire was profiled, and TCRdb retains in-frame clones only, with some absent. Of 65,000 to 80,000 clones in the sample, 74% are singletons; the top ten hold about 8.6%. The source material was PBMCs. Receptors originate from a man aged 35-49 years in good health and CMV-seropositive.

The chain employs TRBV7-9 and TRBJ1-4; 8 bases are shared with TRBD1. J gave up 10 bases and V 5 bases, and 6 bases lay outside the gene matches. The CDR3 is 13 amino acids. Per germline, CDR1 SEHNR and CDR2 FQNEAQ (reference sequence). CDR3 protein: CASSQTGARKLFF. CDR3 DNA: TGTGCCAGCAGCCAGACAGGGGCGCGAAAACTGTTTTTT.

This chain links TRBV9 with TRBJ2-1, with 8 bases identical to TRBD2. The germline gives CDR1 SGDLS, CDR2 YYNGEE. The CDR3 length is 15 residues. With 0 bases clipped from V and 10 bases from J, the junction kept 9 bases outside the gene matches. CDR3 nucleotides: TGTGCCAGCAGCGTAGACCCAGCGGGAGTGCGGGAGCAGTTCTTC. It codes for CASSVDPAGVREQFF. The variable domain in full, completed from reference TRBV9 and TRBJ2-1, reads DSGVTQTPKHLITATGQRVTLRCSPRSGDLSVYWYQQSLDQGLQFLIQYYNGEERAKGNILERFSAQQFPDLHSELNLSSLELGDSALYFCASSVDPAGVREQFFGPGTRLTVL.

The V and J genes are TRBV7-2 and TRBJ2-5; tentatively, D is TRBD1 (6 bases). CDR1 and CDR2 from the germline V gene are SGHTA and FQGNSA. Trimming took off 5 bases at V and 0 bases at J, with 10 bases between the two ends. The CDR3 is made up of 14 amino acids. The CDR3 here is CASSQGQHQETQYF. Here the CDR3 DNA reads TGTGCCAGCAGCCAAGGACAGCACCAAGAGACCCAGTACTTC.

The V and J genes are TRBV28 and TRBJ2-2; tentatively, D is TRBD2 (6 bases). V lost 6 bases and J 7 bases, leaving 9 bases between the germline ends. CDR1 is MDHEN and CDR2 is SYDVKM in the germline V gene. This CDR3 has 12 residues. The DNA for the CDR3 is TGTGCCAGCAGCCGGGAGCTCGGGGAGCTGTTTTTT. This encodes CASSRELGELFF.

This chain uses TRBV4-1 with TRBJ2-3; TRBD1 aligns across 9 bases. Germline CDR1 is MGHRA and CDR2 is YSYEKL. V lost 3 bases to trimming and J lost 0 bases; unmatched junction nucleotides: 4. This CDR3 comprises 16 residues. CDR3 amino acids: CASSQLGTGSTDTQYF. The CDR3 DNA reads as TGCGCCAGCAGCCAGCTCGGGACAGGGAGCACAGATACGCAGTATTTT.

The chain carries TRBV9 and TRBJ2-7, with D perhaps TRBD1 (6 bases). Trimming left V 4 bases short and J 2 bases short, with 19 bases between. Germline V lookup: CDR1 SGDLS, CDR2 YYNGEE. The CDR3 is made up of 16 amino acids. The CDR3 DNA is TGTGCCAGCAGCCCGAGATGGGGCAGGGACACCTACGAGCAGTACTTC. It encodes CASSPRWGRDTYEQYF. The entire variable domain, with the rest obtained from reference TRBV9 and TRBJ2-7, is as follows: DSGVTQTPKHLITATGQRVTLRCSPRSGDLSVYWYQQSLDQGLQFLIQYYNGEERAKGNILERFSAQQFPDLHSELNLSSLELGDSALYFCASSPRWGRDTYEQYFGPGTRLTVT.

V usage is TRBV6-1 and J usage is TRBJ2-7, with D possibly being TRBD1 (6 bases). This CDR3 contains 13 residues. Germline CDR1 and CDR2: MNHNS and SASEGT. The V gene lost 3 bases and the J gene lost 6 bases, with 12 bases spanning the gap. The CDR3: CASSEGDTLEQYF. The CDR3 nucleotides are TGTGCCAGCAGTGAGGGGGACACCCTCGAGCAGTACTTC.

This chain connects TRBV5-1 to TRBJ2-5, with 11 bases matching TRBD1. The V gene end was trimmed by 0 bases and the J gene end by 4 bases; junction bases not matched to a gene: 2. CDR1 is SGHRS and CDR2 is YFSETQ in the germline V gene. This CDR3 has 15 amino acids. CDR3 protein: CASSLAGTGGETQYF. The CDR3 DNA sequence: TGCGCCAGCAGCTTGGCCGGGACAGGGGGAGAGACCCAGTACTTC.

The CDR3 DNA is TGTGCCAGCAGCCGGGACTCCGCCCTTAGCACAGATACGCAGTATTTT. This encodes CASSRDSALSTDTQYF. J is TRBJ2-3 and V is TRBV2, with a tentative D call TRBD2 (6 bases). CDR1 is SNHLY, CDR2 FYNNEI, per germline. The CDR3 extends over 16 amino acids. The V gene lost 6 bases and the J gene lost 0 bases, with 16 bases spanning the gap.

Only a few counts were recorded for this clone. This chain joins TRBV11-2 and TRBJ1-6; D might be TRBD1 (6 bases). This CDR3 has 16 residues. Trimming removed 1 base from V and 0 bases from J, with 7 bases in between. Per germline, CDR1 SGHAT and CDR2 FQNNGV. The CDR3 spells CASSLGGGSYNSPLHF. DNA for the CDR3: TGTGCCAGCAGCTTAGGAGGGGGCTCCTATAATTCACCCCTCCACTTT. Full variable domain (missing parts from reference TRBV11-2 and TRBJ1-6): EAGVAQSPRYKIIEKRQSVAFWCNPISGHATLYWYQQILGQGPKLLIQFQNNGVVDDSQLPKDRFSAERLKGVDSTLKIQPAKLEDSAVYLCASSLGGGSYNSPLHFGNGTRLTVT.

This clone was seen just once. V and J are TRBV28 and TRBJ2-3; TRBD2 might be the D (5 bases). CDR3 length equals 14 residues. CDR1 and CDR2 (germline): MDHEN, SYDVKM. The V end was cut by 10 bases, the J end by 0 bases, with 14 bases between. CDR3 nucleotides: TGTGCCACTGGAGAAGCGGCTAGCACAGATACGCAGTATTTT. Translation: CATGEAASTDTQYF. The complete variable domain, with remaining parts taken from reference TRBV28 and TRBJ2-3, reads DVKVTQSSRYLVKRTGEKVFLECVQDMDHENMFWYRQDPGLGLRLIYFSYDVKMKEKGDIPEGYSVSREKKERFSLILESASTNQTSMYLCATGEAASTDTQYFGPGTRLTVL.

The CDR3 spells CARPDRGARETQYF. The CDR3 nucleotides read TGTGCCAGACCCGACAGGGGCGCAAGAGAGACCCAGTACTTC. This chain connects TRBV25-1 to TRBJ2-5; 8 bases fit TRBD1. The CDR3 extends over 14 amino acids. Germline assignment: CDR1 MGHDK and CDR2 SYGVNS. With V trimmed by 9 bases and J by 4 bases, 10 bases remained unmatched.

The count of this clone is one. The chain recombines TRBV27 with TRBJ2-2, with 12 positions matching TRBD2. Trimming took 3 bases from V and 6 from J; bases not matched to a gene: 8. Per the germline V gene, CDR1 is MNHEY and CDR2 is SMNVEV (reference sequence). CDR3 length: 17 amino acids. CDR3: CASSFSLAGGKAGELFF. CDR3 in DNA: TGTGCCAGCAGTTTCTCACTAGCGGGAGGAAAAGCCGGGGAGCTGTTTTTT.

The V and J genes are TRBV19 and TRBJ2-4; 10 positions agree with TRBD1. With 9 bases clipped from V and 5 bases from J, the junction kept 7 bases outside the gene matches. Germline V lookup: CDR1 LNHDA, CDR2 SQIVND (reference sequence). The CDR3 spans 14 residues. CDR3 loop: CASVIGQGENIQYF. The CDR3 DNA reads TGTGCCAGCGTAATAGGACAGGGGGAAAACATTCAGTACTTC.

This clone appeared a single time. This chain links TRBV18 with TRBJ2-7; 15 bases align to TRBD2. Germline CDR1 is KGHSH and CDR2 is LQKENI. The CDR3 extends over 17 amino acids. V lost 1 base and J lost 5; bases outside the gene matches: 6. As DNA, the CDR3 is TGTGCCAGCTCACCACGGGGACTAGCGGGAGGAAGCCACGAGCAGTACTTC. It is translated as CASSPRGLAGGSHEQYF.

In the case of this clone: The sample carries other DNA sequences with the same CDR3. The chain couples TRBV5-1 to TRBJ1-2, with D maybe TRBD1 (5 bases). The germline V gene has CDR1 SGHRS and CDR2 YFSETQ. Trimming pared 0 bases from V and 4 bases from J, leaving 10 bases between. This CDR3 has 14 amino acids. In DNA form, the CDR3 reads TGCGCCAGCAGCTTGGCCGACAGAATCTATGGCTACACCTTC. Protein: CASSLADRIYGYTF.

V is TRBV27 and J is TRBJ2-2; 7 positions match TRBD2. The V gene end was trimmed by 4 bases and the J gene end by 6 bases; junction bases not matched to a gene: 8. The length of the CDR3 is 15 residues. Looked up from germline, CDR1 is MNHEY and CDR2 is SMNVEV (reference sequence). CDR3: CASSYRTRPPGELFF. CDR3 sequence (DNA): TGTGCCAGCAGTTACCGGACTAGGCCCCCCGGGGAGCTGTTTTTT.

This chain connects TRBV30 to TRBJ1-3, with D perhaps TRBD1 (6 bases). This CDR3 region has 17 residues. Trimming took 4 bases from V and 0 from J, leaving 19 bases between them. Germline values: CDR1 GTSNPN, CDR2 SVGIG (reference sequence). CDR3 nucleotides: TGTGCCTGGAAGACTGGTGGGGGGGCTAGCTCTGGAAACACCATATATTTT. This encodes CAWKTGGGASSGNTIYF.

V usage is TRBV2 and J usage is TRBJ1-1; TRBD1 is a possible D gene (6 bases). V gave up 6 bases and J gave up 2 bases, with 13 bases separating them. The V gene's germline CDR1 is SNHLY and CDR2 FYNNEI. The length of the CDR3 is 14 residues. DNA for the CDR3: TGTGCCAGCAGGAAGGGGGAAGGTAACACTGAAGCTTTCTTT. Its protein product is CASRKGEGNTEAFF.

The CDR3: CAWSGSGGLTDTQYF. CDR3 DNA sequence: TGTGCCTGGAGTGGGTCGGGGGGTTTGACAGATACGCAGTATTTT. The chain joins TRBV30 to TRBJ2-3; 7 positions match TRBD2. The germline V gene has CDR1 GTSNPN and CDR2 SVGIG (reference sequence). Trimming took 1 base from V and 3 from J; bases not matched to a gene: 7. The CDR3 loop spans 15 amino acids.

This chain joins TRBV28 and TRBJ2-7; TRBD1 is a possible D gene (5 bases). Trimming took 6 bases from V and 2 from J, leaving 14 bases between them. CDR3 length: 14 amino acids. The germline V gene encodes CDR1 MDHEN and CDR2 SYDVKM. The CDR3 reads CASRAGAVTYEQYF. The CDR3 nucleotides read TGTGCCAGCAGAGCTGGGGCGGTTACCTACGAGCAGTACTTC. The full variable domain, with the rest looked up from reference TRBV28 and TRBJ2-7, is DVKVTQSSRYLVKRTGEKVFLECVQDMDHENMFWYRQDPGLGLRLIYFSYDVKMKEKGDIPEGYSVSREKKERFSLILESASTNQTSMYLCASRAGAVTYEQYFGPGTRLTVT.

There are a few counts of this clone. This chain uses TRBV7-8 with TRBJ2-1, with D tentatively TRBD2 (6 bases). From germline, CDR1 is SGHVS and CDR2 FQNEAQ. Trimming cost V 4 bases and J 5 bases, with 18 bases left between them. CDR3 length: 16 amino acids. The CDR3 DNA reads as TGTGCCAGCAGCTCCGTAGCCCGAGGAGGGGACAATGAGCAGTTCTTC. Its translation: CASSSVARGGDNEQFF.

J is TRBJ2-1 and V is TRBV7-2, with D possibly matching TRBD2 (5 bases). The V end was cut by 0 bases, the J end by 7 bases, with 10 bases between. Looked up from germline, CDR1 is SGHTA and CDR2 is FQGNSA. The CDR3 has 14 amino acids. The CDR3 loop is CASSLARVRNEQFF. Here the CDR3 DNA reads TGTGCCAGCAGCTTAGCGAGGGTACGGAATGAGCAGTTCTTC.

The chain has TRBV7-2 and TRBJ1-1; no definite D call. CDR3 length: 13 amino acids. Germline values: CDR1 SGHTA, CDR2 FQGNSA. Trimming pared 5 bases from V and 3 bases from J, leaving 10 bases between. The CDR3 coding sequence is TGTGCCAGCAGCCCAGACCGGGACACTGAAGCTTTCTTT. Translating it yields CASSPDRDTEAFF.

The chain carries TRBV5-1 and TRBJ2-3, with 10 nucleotides matching TRBD2. V lost 4 bases, J lost 5 bases, and 4 bases stayed unmatched. The CDR3 loop spans 14 amino acids. Germline V gene lookup returns CDR1 SGHRS and CDR2 YFSETQ. CDR3 DNA sequence: TGCGCCAGCAGCCTCGGGACTAGCGTAGATACGCAGTATTTT. Residues: CASSLGTSVDTQYF.

This clone has only one observation. The CDR3 DNA is TGTGCCAGCAGCGCGATAGGGACTGCCAACACTGAAGCTTTCTTT. Its protein product is CASSAIGTANTEAFF. V usage is TRBV9 and J usage is TRBJ1-1; possible D gene TRBD1, 5 bases. There are 15 residues in the CDR3. The germline V gene encodes CDR1 SGDLS and CDR2 YYNGEE. Trimming left V 3 bases short and J 2 bases short, with 14 bases between.

This clone came up a few times. The chain joins TRBV27 to TRBJ2-7; D might be TRBD1 (5 bases). Trimming left V 4 bases short and J 6 bases short, with 13 bases between. The CDR3 has 13 residues. The germline CDR1 and CDR2 sequences are MNHEY and SMNVEV (reference sequence). The CDR3 DNA reads as TGTGCCAGCAGTTCCCCCCTCAGGGCCGAGCAGTACTTC. This encodes CASSSPLRAEQYF.

The chain joins TRBV5-4 to TRBJ2-2; 13 nucleotides match TRBD2. This CDR3 has 20 residues. V dropped 4 bases and J dropped 0; count of bases not matched to a gene: 12. Germline values: CDR1 SGHNT, CDR2 YYREEE (reference sequence). DNA of the CDR3: TGTGCCAGCAGCGTGACTAGCGGGGGGACCGGGTTCGCGAACACCGGGGAGCTGTTTTTT. Protein: CASSVTSGGTGFANTGELFF.

In DNA form, the CDR3 reads TGTGCCAGCAGTAAAGACAGGAGTGGGGACTACGAGCAGTACTTC. Encoded protein: CASSKDRSGDYEQYF. The chain uses TRBV2 and TRBJ2-7, with D perhaps matching TRBD1 (6 bases). V lost 5 bases and J 3 bases, leaving 17 bases between the germline ends. The CDR3 sequence is 15 residues long. Germline V gene sequence: CDR1 SNHLY, CDR2 FYNNEI. Filled out from reference TRBV2 and TRBJ2-7, the complete variable domain reads EPEVTQTPSHQVTQMGQEVILRCVPISNHLYFYWYRQILGQKVEFLVSFYNNEISEKSEIFDDQFSVERPDGSNFTLKIRSTKLEDSAMYFCASSKDRSGDYEQYFGPGTRLTVT.

The V gene is TRBV5-6, the J gene TRBJ2-5, with 8 nucleotides matching TRBD1. The V gene's germline CDR1 is SGHDT and CDR2 YYEEEE. The CDR3 spans 14 residues. V was pared by 4 bases and J by 2 bases, with 4 bases of the junction left unmatched. CDR3 bases: TGTGCCAGCAGCCGCCGGGACAGGCAAGAGACCCAGTACTTC. Translating it yields CASSRRDRQETQYF.